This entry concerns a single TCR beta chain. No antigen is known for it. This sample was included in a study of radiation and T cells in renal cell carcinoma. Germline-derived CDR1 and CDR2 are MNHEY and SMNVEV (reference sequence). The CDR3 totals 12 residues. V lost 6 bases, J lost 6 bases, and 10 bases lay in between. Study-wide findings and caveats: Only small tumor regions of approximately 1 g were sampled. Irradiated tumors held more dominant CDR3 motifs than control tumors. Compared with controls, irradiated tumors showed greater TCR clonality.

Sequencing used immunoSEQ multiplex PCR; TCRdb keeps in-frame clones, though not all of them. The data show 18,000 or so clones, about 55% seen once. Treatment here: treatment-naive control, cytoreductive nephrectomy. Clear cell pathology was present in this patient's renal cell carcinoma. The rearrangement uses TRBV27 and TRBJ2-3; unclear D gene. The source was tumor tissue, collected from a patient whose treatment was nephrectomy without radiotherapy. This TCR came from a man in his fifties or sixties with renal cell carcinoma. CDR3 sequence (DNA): TGTGCCAGCAGCCGAAGGCCCGATACGCAGTATTTT. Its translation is CASSRRPDTQYF.